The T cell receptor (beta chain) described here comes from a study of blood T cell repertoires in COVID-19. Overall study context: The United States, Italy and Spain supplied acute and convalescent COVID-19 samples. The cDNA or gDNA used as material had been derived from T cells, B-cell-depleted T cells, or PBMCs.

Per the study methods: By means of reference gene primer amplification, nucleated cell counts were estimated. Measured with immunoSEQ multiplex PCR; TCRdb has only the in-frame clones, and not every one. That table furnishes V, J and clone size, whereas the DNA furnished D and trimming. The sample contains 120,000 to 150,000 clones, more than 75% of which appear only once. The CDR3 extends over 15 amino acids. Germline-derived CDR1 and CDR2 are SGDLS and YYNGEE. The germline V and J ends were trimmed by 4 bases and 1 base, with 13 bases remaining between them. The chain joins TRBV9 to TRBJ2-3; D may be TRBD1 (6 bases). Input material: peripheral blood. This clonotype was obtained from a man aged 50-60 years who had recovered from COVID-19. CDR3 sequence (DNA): TGTGCCAGCAGCCCTGGGACACGACGCACAGATACGCAGTATTTT. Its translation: CASSPGTRRTDTQYF.